Each of the 15 T cell receptor beta chains below was sequenced from the same sample in a study of Ad26.COV2.S vaccination and SARS-CoV-2 variants. Produced via immunoSEQ multiplex PCR; TCRdb's table is partial and in-frame only. The sample contains hundreds of thousands of clones, roughly 90% of which appear only once. Regarding treatment: roughly 19 received Ad26.COV2.S at low or high dose, single or two shots; about 5 received placebo; per-sample allocation not given. Sample collection was performed on day 63 after the first vaccine or placebo injection. Sequencing used peripheral blood, obtained in a trial of Ad26.COV2.S vaccine versus placebo. The source of these receptors is a person aged 18-65 years who received the Ad26.COV2.S COVID-19 vaccine or a placebo.

The chain uses TRBV5-1 and TRBJ2-5; TRBD2 agrees at 9 bases. This CDR3 is 17 amino acids long. Germline V gene data show CDR1 as SGHRS and CDR2 as YFSETQ. The ends lost 2 bases at V and 4 bases at J; junction bases unmatched: 12. The DNA for the CDR3 is TGCGCCAGCAGCTTCCCCGGGACTAGCCGTACGACAGAGACCCAGTACTTC. This codes for CASSFPGTSRTTETQYF.

As for this clone: Other DNA sequences in this sample translate to the same CDR3. The rearrangement uses TRBV15 and TRBJ2-3; 9 nucleotides line up with TRBD1. The trim removed 1 base at V and 4 bases at J, leaving 0 bases unmatched. This CDR3 region has 14 residues. Looked up from germline, CDR1 is LNHNV and CDR2 is YYDKDF (reference sequence). CDR3 in DNA: TGTGCCACCAGCAGAGGACAGGGGGCAGATACGCAGTATTTT. Translation: CATSRGQGADTQYF.

Details on this clone: Other DNA sequences from this sample encode an identical CDR3 as well. This rearrangement joins TRBV5-6 to TRBJ2-3, with D hard to call. V shed 0 bases and J shed 5 bases, with 4 bases lying between them. CDR3 length: 12 residues. The germline V gene encodes CDR1 SGHDT and CDR2 YYEEEE. The CDR3 region is CASSLGGDTQYF. The CDR3 nucleotides are TGTGCCAGCAGCTTGGGGGGAGATACGCAGTATTTT.

V and J are TRBV6-1 and TRBJ1-2; D gene uncertain. The germline V gene has CDR1 MNHNS and CDR2 SASEGT. V gave up 2 bases and J gave up 2 bases, with 6 bases separating them. The CDR3 is 13 amino acids. As DNA, the CDR3 is TGTGCCAGCAGTGAAATTGAAAACTATGGCTACACCTTC. This sequence encodes CASSEIENYGYTF.

This chain connects TRBV3-1 (or the pseudogene TRBV3-2) to TRBJ2-3; maybe TRBD1 (5 bases). The CDR3 runs 16 residues. V shed 1 base and J shed 0 bases, with 11 bases lying between them. Germline V gives CDR1 LGHDT, CDR2 YNNKEL (reference sequence). The CDR3 protein is CASSQGLGPSTDTQYF. CDR3 bases: TGTGCCAGCAGCCAAGGTCTGGGGCCGAGCACAGATACGCAGTATTTT.

The chain uses TRBV11-3 and TRBJ2-3; no clear D. The CDR3 covers 15 residues. Per germline, CDR1 SGHNT and CDR2 YENEEA. V was trimmed by 3 bases and J by 4 bases, leaving 14 bases between them. DNA for the CDR3: TGTGCCAGCAGCTTCGGTGGTCAGGTTTCAGATACGCAGTATTTT. Amino acids: CASSFGGQVSDTQYF.

The rearrangement uses TRBV6-5 and TRBJ1-5, with a possible D match to TRBD1 (6 bases). V dropped 1 base and J dropped 3 bases, with 7 bases sitting between them. CDR1 is MNHEY and CDR2 is SVGAGI in the germline V gene. The CDR3 spans 14 residues. DNA of the CDR3: TGTGCCAGCAGTTACTACAGGGACAATCAGCCCCAGCATTTT. It encodes CASSYYRDNQPQHF.

The J gene is TRBJ2-1, the V gene TRBV27, with D uncertain. Trimming pared 4 bases from V and 9 bases from J, leaving 10 bases between. The CDR3 contains 12 residues. Germline V lookup: CDR1 MNHEY, CDR2 SMNVEV (reference sequence). The CDR3 loop reads CASSSDLVEQFF. CDR3 DNA: TGTGCCAGCAGTTCTGATTTGGTTGAGCAGTTCTTC.

The gene calls are TRBV3-1 (or the pseudogene TRBV3-2) and TRBJ2-3; D perhaps matches TRBD2 (6 bases). Deletions cut 5 bases from V and 3 bases from J, with 12 bases between. The CDR3 is 14 amino acids. The germline V gene has CDR1 LGHDT and CDR2 YNNKEL (reference sequence). The CDR3 DNA follows: TGTGCCAGCAGCTTATGGACTACAACAGATACGCAGTATTTT. It specifies CASSLWTTTDTQYF.

The chain's CDR3 is CASALGHEQFF. DNA of the CDR3: TGTGCCAGTGCCCTGGGCCATGAGCAGTTCTTC. The genes are TRBV25-1 and TRBJ2-1; D ambiguous. The CDR3 consists of 11 residues. The V end was cut by 9 bases, the J end by 8 bases, with 11 bases between. In germline, CDR1 is MGHDK, CDR2 SYGVNS.

The rearrangement uses TRBV4-2 and TRBJ2-2; 7 positions agree with TRBD2. Germline V lookup: CDR1 LGHNA, CDR2 YNFKEQ. CDR3 length: 23 amino acids. V trimming: 0 bases; J trimming: 2 bases; junction bases outside the gene matches: 24. In DNA form, the CDR3 reads TGTGCCAGCAGCCAAGATCTTAAACCCCTGAGGTATAGCGGGCTGCAAAACACCGGGGAGCTGTTTTTT. Residues: CASSQDLKPLRYSGLQNTGELFF.

The rearrangement uses TRBV28 and TRBJ2-6; 14 bases are shared with TRBD2. The junction had 1 base not matched to a gene; V was cut back by 1 base and J by 2 bases. Germline assignment: CDR1 MDHEN and CDR2 SYDVKM. The CDR3 contains 18 residues. The CDR3 reads CASSLLGLAGAGANVLTF. DNA for the CDR3: TGTGCCAGCAGTTTATTGGGACTAGCGGGAGCTGGGGCCAACGTCCTGACTTTC.

The CDR3 loop is CASRKTGDGTSHTQYF. Here the CDR3 DNA reads TGTGCCAGCAGGAAGACAGGGGATGGGACCTCGCATACGCAGTATTTT. The chain is built from TRBV7-9 and TRBJ2-3, with 8 bases identical to TRBD1. The trim removed 6 bases at V and 7 bases at J, leaving 15 bases unmatched. Per the germline V gene, CDR1 is SEHNR and CDR2 is FQNEAQ (reference sequence). The CDR3 runs 16 residues.

This chain uses TRBV7-9 with TRBJ2-7; D assignment may be TRBD1 or TRBD2 (6 bases each). The CDR3 contains 13 residues. Germline assignment: CDR1 SEHNR and CDR2 FQNEAQ (reference sequence). The V and J ends lost 5 bases and 4 bases respectively, with 12 bases between them. CDR3 sequence reads: CASSRSGAYEQYF. In nucleotides, the CDR3 is TGTGCCAGCAGCCGATCGGGGGCATACGAGCAGTACTTC.

The CDR3 sequence: CASSEARTSGGQETQYF. The CDR3, as DNA: TGTGCCAGCAGTGAAGCTCGCACTAGCGGGGGACAAGAGACCCAGTACTTC. The chain recombines TRBV2 with TRBJ2-5, with 11 bases identical to TRBD2. Germline V gene lookup returns CDR1 SNHLY and CDR2 FYNNEI. This CDR3 has 17 amino acids. V lost 0 bases to trimming and J lost 2 bases; unmatched junction nucleotides: 5.